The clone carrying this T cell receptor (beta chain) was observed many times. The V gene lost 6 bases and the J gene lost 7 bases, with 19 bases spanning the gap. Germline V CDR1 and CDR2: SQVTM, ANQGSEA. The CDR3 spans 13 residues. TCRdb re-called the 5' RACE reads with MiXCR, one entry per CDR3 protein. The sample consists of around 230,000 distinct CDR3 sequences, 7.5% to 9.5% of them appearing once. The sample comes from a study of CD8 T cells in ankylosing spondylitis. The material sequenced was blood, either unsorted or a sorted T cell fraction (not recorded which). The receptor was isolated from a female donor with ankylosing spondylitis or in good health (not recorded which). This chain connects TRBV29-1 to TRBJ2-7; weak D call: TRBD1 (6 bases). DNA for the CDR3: TGCAGCGTGCCAGGGACAAGCCTTTATGAGCAGTACTTC. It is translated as CSVPGTSLYEQYF.